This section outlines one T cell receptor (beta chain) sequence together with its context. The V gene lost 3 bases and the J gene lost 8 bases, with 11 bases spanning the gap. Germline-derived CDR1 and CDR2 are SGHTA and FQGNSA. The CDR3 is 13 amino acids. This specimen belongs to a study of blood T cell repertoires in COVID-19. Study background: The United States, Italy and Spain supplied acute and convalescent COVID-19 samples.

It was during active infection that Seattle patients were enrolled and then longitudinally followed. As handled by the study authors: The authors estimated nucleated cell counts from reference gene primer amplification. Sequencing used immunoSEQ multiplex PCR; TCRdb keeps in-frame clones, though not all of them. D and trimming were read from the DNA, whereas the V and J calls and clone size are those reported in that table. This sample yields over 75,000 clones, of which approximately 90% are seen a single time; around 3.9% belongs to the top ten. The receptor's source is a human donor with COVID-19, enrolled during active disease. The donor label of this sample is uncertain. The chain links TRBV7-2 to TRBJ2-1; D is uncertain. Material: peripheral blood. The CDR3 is CASSLHQLDEQFF. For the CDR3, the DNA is TGTGCCAGCAGCTTGCACCAGTTGGATGAGCAGTTCTTC.